This passage covers 25 T cell receptor beta chains from one sample sequenced in a study of identical twins (dated by TCRdb to the mid-2010s). The receptor library was made with 5' RACE. Instrument on record: Illumina HiSeq 2000. TCRdb applied fastp at Q25 and MiXCR to the public reads, then kept only in-frame beta chains. Here each entry gathers all rows of one CDR3 protein and keeps the most common genes and DNA. Across this sample there are around 1.7 million distinct CDR3 sequences, with 32% seen only once. Together, the top ten hold about 0.27% of the sample. Sequencing used cord blood. The receptors were gathered from a newborn girl in good health.

There are many counts of this clonotype. Sequence at one end of the junction differs from germline and may be a read error. The chain uses TRBV5-1 and TRBJ2-7; possibly TRBD2 for D (5 bases). Germline loops: CDR1 SGHRS, CDR2 YFSETQ. The CDR3 is 14 amino acids. The chain's CDR3 is CASSLPGTTYEQYF. The CDR3 DNA reads as TGTGCCAGCAGCTTACCGGGAACGACCTACGAGCAGTACTTC.

This clonotype was seen a handful of times. The chain combines TRBV24-1 with TRBJ2-1; 8 bases line up with TRBD2. The V gene end was trimmed by 6 bases and the J gene end by 6 bases; junction bases not matched to a gene: 3. The CDR3 extends over 13 amino acids. Per the germline V gene, CDR1 is KGHDR and CDR2 is SFDVKD. The DNA for the CDR3 is TGTGCCACCAGTTTCGGGGGGGGCAATGAGCAGTTCTTC. Translated: CATSFGGGNEQFF.

The chain employs TRBV5-6 and TRBJ2-1, with no clear D. This CDR3 has 13 amino acids. Germline V gene lookup returns CDR1 SGHDT and CDR2 YYEEEE. Trimming pared 2 bases from V and 8 bases from J, leaving 11 bases between. CDR3 bases: TGTGCCAGCAGCTTAGGGCCCGCCCATGAGCAGTTCTTC. It codes for CASSLGPAHEQFF.

This clonotype was observed a handful of times. J is TRBJ1-6 and V is TRBV28; D unclear. Trimming pared 2 bases from V and 10 bases from J, leaving 12 bases between. Germline CDR1 MDHEN, CDR2 SYDVKM. The CDR3 loop spans 14 amino acids. The CDR3 DNA reads as TGTGCCAGCAGTTTACGACGGGCCGTCTCACCCCTCCACTTT. This sequence encodes CASSLRRAVSPLHF.

There are a few counts of this clonotype. The gene calls are TRBV5-1 and TRBJ2-3, with 11 positions matching TRBD2. Germline CDR1 is SGHRS and CDR2 is YFSETQ. The CDR3 has 18 amino acids. V trimming: 0 bases; J trimming: 2 bases; junction bases outside the gene matches: 8. CDR3 DNA: TGCGCCAGCAGCTTGGTAGCGGCTAGCGGGGGGTCCACAGATACGCAGTATTTT. Translating it yields CASSLVAASGGSTDTQYF. The whole variable domain, remainder taken from reference TRBV5-1 and TRBJ2-3, is KAGVTQTPRYLIKTRGQQVTLSCSPISGHRSVSWYQQTPGQGLQFLFEYFSETQRNKGNFPGRFSGRQFSNSRSEMNVSTLELGDSALYLCASSLVAASGGSTDTQYFGPGTRLTVL.

This clonotype was found a few times. The chain uses TRBV18 and TRBJ1-4; D is undetermined. Per the germline V gene, CDR1 is KGHSH and CDR2 is LQKENI. CDR3 size: 15 residues. V lost 6 bases to trimming and J lost 4 bases, with 15 bases between them. This CDR3 is CASSPGPPVNEKLFF. CDR3 DNA sequence: TGTGCCAGCTCTCCCGGCCCACCAGTTAATGAAAAACTGTTTTTT.

The rearrangement uses TRBV24-1 and TRBJ2-2; 8 bases are shared with TRBD1. The CDR3 is made up of 16 amino acids. V dropped 1 base and J dropped 2; count of bases not matched to a gene: 2. Looked up from germline, CDR1 is KGHDR and CDR2 is SFDVKD. CDR3 bases: TGTGCCACCAGTGATTTTTCAGGGGGCAACACCGGGGAGCTGTTTTTT. Its translation is CATSDFSGGNTGELFF.

The rearrangement joins TRBV15 to TRBJ2-1, with 8 bases fitting TRBD2. CDR1 and CDR2 from the germline V gene are LNHNV and YYDKDF (reference sequence). Trimming took 2 bases from V and 3 from J; bases not matched to a gene: 3. This CDR3 is 15 amino acids long. The CDR3 DNA reads as TGTGCCACCAGCAGAACTAGCGGATTCTACAATGAGCAGTTCTTC. This translates into CATSRTSGFYNEQFF.

With respect to this clonotype: Sequence at one end of the junction differs from germline and may be a read error. The V call is TRBV5-1, the J call TRBJ2-1, with D possibly TRBD2 on 5 matching bases. Germline loops: CDR1 SGHRS, CDR2 YFSETQ. The CDR3 totals 16 residues. The CDR3 sequence is CASSLALANSYNGQFF. CDR3 bases: TGCGCCAGCAGCTTGGCGCTAGCCAACTCCTACAATGGGCAGTTCTTC.

The table lists this clonotype with a few counts. The chain is built from TRBV27 and TRBJ2-7; tentative D call: TRBD2 (7 bases). The V end lost 4 bases, the J end lost 3 bases, and 13 bases lay between the germline ends. The CDR3 sequence is 14 residues long. CDR1 is MNHEY, CDR2 SMNVEV, per germline (reference sequence). The CDR3 sequence: CASSSVRGLYEQYF. CDR3 DNA: TGTGCCAGCAGTTCTGTGCGGGGGCTCTACGAGCAGTACTTC.

This clonotype occurred a few times. CDR3 amino acids: CASSSRDCWCTDTQYF. The CDR3 DNA reads TGTGCCAGCAGCAGCCGGGACTGCTGGTGCACAGATACGCAGTATTTT. The chain uses TRBV21-1 and TRBJ2-3; whether TRBD2, the table's D call, matches the DNA was not checked. TRBV21-1 counts as a pseudogene. The CDR3 contains 16 residues.

This clonotype came up a few times. The gene calls are TRBV6-1 and TRBJ2-4; D ambiguous. V lost 0 bases and J 1 base, leaving 10 bases between the germline ends. The CDR3 spans 16 residues. CDR1 and CDR2 from the germline V gene are MNHNS and SASEGT. The CDR3 sequence is CASSEAVRRAKNIQYF. The CDR3 nucleotides read TGTGCCAGCAGTGAAGCAGTCCGCCGGGCCAAAAACATTCAGTACTTC.

The chain carries TRBV5-1 and TRBJ2-1; D is perhaps TRBD1 (5 bases). The end of the DNA is better explained by TRBJ2-7, so the J call may be wrong. Germline V gene sequence: CDR1 SGHRS, CDR2 YFSETQ. This CDR3 is built from 14 residues. Here the CDR3 reads CASSADSSYNEQYF. The CDR3 bases are TGCGCCAGCAGCGCTGACAGCTCCTACAATGAGCAGTACTTC.

This sequence joins TRBV20-1 and TRBJ2-4; no clear D. The J call may be incorrect, as the DNA end agrees better with TRBJ2-7. This CDR3 is 13 amino acids long. The germline V gene encodes CDR1 DFQATT and CDR2 SNEGSKA (reference sequence). The CDR3 reads CSASSLLAYEQYF. In DNA form, the CDR3 reads TGCAGTGCTAGCTCCTTACTCGCCTACGAGCAGTACTTC.

This clonotype has just a few counts. This chain links TRBV5-6 with TRBJ2-7; D possibly corresponds to TRBD2 (6 bases). The germline gives CDR1 SGHDT, CDR2 YYEEEE. This CDR3 has 17 residues. Trimming pared 1 base from V and 0 bases from J, leaving 17 bases between. Written as DNA, the CDR3 is TGTGCCAGCAGCTTGTTCCCTACTTTGGGGGGCTCCTACGAGCAGTACTTC. It yields the protein CASSLFPTLGGSYEQYF. Together with reference TRBV5-6 and TRBJ2-7, the CDR3 gives the full variable domain: DAGVTQSPTHLIKTRGQQVTLRCSPKSGHDTVSWYQQALGQGPQFIFQYYEEEERQRGNFPDRFSGHQFPNYSSELNVNALLLGDSALYLCASSLFPTLGGSYEQYFGPGTRLTVT.

The chain joins TRBV7-9 to TRBJ1-2, with no clear D. CDR3 length: 13 amino acids. Germline V gene sequence: CDR1 SEHNR, CDR2 FQNEAQ (reference sequence). V shed 5 bases and J shed 4 bases, with 11 bases lying between them. The CDR3 protein is CASSRTESYGYTF. The CDR3, as DNA: TGTGCCAGCAGCCGGACCGAGAGCTATGGCTACACCTTC.

This clonotype was counted many times. The V call is TRBV3-1, the J call TRBJ1-2; D call uncertain. The V end was cut by 0 bases, the J end by 2 bases, with 7 bases between. The germline CDR1 and CDR2 sequences are LGHDT and YNNKEL (reference sequence). The CDR3 totals 14 residues. The CDR3 nucleotides read TGTGCCAGCAGCCAAGAGAGAGGAAACTATGGCTACACCTTC. This translates into CASSQERGNYGYTF.

This clonotype was counted between two and nine times. The chain joins TRBV5-1 to TRBJ2-7, with 7 bases lining up with TRBD2. Germline V gene lookup returns CDR1 SGHRS and CDR2 YFSETQ. The CDR3 contains 15 residues. Trimming at V came to 1 base and at J to 3 bases, leaving 7 bases not matched to a gene. This chain's CDR3 is CASSLRGGSRYEQYF. The CDR3, as DNA: TGCGCCAGCAGCTTGAGGGGCGGGAGTCGCTACGAGCAGTACTTC.

The chain carries TRBV9 and TRBJ2-1; the match to TRBD2 covers 9 bases. This CDR3 has 16 amino acids. The ends lost 0 bases at V and 5 bases at J; junction bases unmatched: 6. Germline V gives CDR1 SGDLS, CDR2 YYNGEE. Here the CDR3 DNA reads TGTGCCAGCAGCGTAGGTCCTAGCGGGGCCGACAATGAGCAGTTCTTC. Translating it yields CASSVGPSGADNEQFF.

This clonotype was found a few times. The rearrangement links TRBV9 to TRBJ2-1, with 7 bases fitting TRBD2. Germline lookup yields CDR1 SGDLS and CDR2 YYNGEE. The CDR3 extends over 17 amino acids. J was trimmed by 2 bases and V by 0 bases; bases with no gene match: 8. In DNA, the CDR3 is TGTGCCAGCAGCGTAGTGTGGGAGGGCCCACCCTACAATGAGCAGTTCTTC. It specifies CASSVVWEGPPYNEQFF.

This clonotype appeared a few times. The V and J genes are TRBV11-3 and TRBJ2-1; 9 bases are shared with TRBD1. CDR1 and CDR2 from the germline V gene are SGHNT and YENEEA. The CDR3 loop spans 15 amino acids. V was clipped by 4 bases and J by 7 bases; unmatched bases: 8. In DNA form, the CDR3 reads TGTGCCAGCAGCTCCCGGGACAGGGTGGGGAATGAGCAGTTCTTC. As protein: CASSSRDRVGNEQFF.

The chain joins TRBV10-3 to TRBJ2-7; D not certain. From germline, CDR1 is ENHRY and CDR2 SYGVKD. Trimming stripped 2 bases from V and 2 bases from J, with 13 bases between. The CDR3 has 15 residues. CDR3 amino acids: CAISESGEMAYEQYF. CDR3 sequence (DNA): TGTGCCATCAGTGAGAGTGGAGAAATGGCCTACGAGCAGTACTTC.

This clonotype appeared many times. The chain joins TRBV12-3 or TRBV12-4 to TRBJ2-2; no reliable D call. V lost 2 bases and J lost 6, with 4 bases in between. The CDR3 is 12 amino acids. The CDR3 sequence: CASSLSAGELFF. CDR3 DNA sequence: TGTGCCAGCAGTTTATCCGCCGGGGAGCTGTTTTTT.

This rearrangement joins TRBV24-1 to TRBJ1-1; 11 bases agree with TRBD1. The germline V gene encodes CDR1 KGHDR and CDR2 SFDVKD. CDR3 size: 14 residues. Trimming at V came to 10 bases and at J to 1 base, leaving 4 bases not matched to a gene. This CDR3 is CATRTGGGNTEAFF. CDR3 DNA: TGTGCCACTAGGACAGGGGGCGGGAACACTGAAGCTTTCTTT.

This clonotype has only a few counts. V gene TRBV3-1 combines with J gene TRBJ2-7; 11 nucleotides agree with TRBD2. CDR1 and CDR2 (germline): LGHDT, YNNKEL (reference sequence). The J segment lost 4 bases and the V segment lost 4 bases, leaving 6 bases of the junction unmatched. This CDR3 has 15 residues. CDR3 amino acids: CASSPRGLAEYEQYF. CDR3 DNA: TGTGCCAGCAGCCCCCGGGGACTAGCGGAATACGAGCAGTACTTC.